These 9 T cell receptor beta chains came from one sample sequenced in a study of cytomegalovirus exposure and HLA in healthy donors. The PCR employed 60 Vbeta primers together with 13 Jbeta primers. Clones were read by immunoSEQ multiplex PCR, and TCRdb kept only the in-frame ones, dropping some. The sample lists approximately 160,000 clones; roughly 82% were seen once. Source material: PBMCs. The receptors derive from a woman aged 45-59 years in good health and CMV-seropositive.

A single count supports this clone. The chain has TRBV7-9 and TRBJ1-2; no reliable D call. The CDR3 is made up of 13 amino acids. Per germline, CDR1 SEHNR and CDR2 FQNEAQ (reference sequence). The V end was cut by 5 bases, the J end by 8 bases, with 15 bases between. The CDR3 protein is CASSRTQPGGYTF. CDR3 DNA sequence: TGTGCCAGCAGCCGAACACAGCCGGGGGGCTACACCTTC.

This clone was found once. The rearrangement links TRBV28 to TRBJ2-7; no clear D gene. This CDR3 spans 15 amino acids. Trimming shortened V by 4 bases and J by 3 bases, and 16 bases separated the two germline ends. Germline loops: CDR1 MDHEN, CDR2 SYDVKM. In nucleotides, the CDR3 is TGTGCCAGCAGTTCCGAGGCAACCTTAAACTACGAGCAGTACTTC. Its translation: CASSSEATLNYEQYF.

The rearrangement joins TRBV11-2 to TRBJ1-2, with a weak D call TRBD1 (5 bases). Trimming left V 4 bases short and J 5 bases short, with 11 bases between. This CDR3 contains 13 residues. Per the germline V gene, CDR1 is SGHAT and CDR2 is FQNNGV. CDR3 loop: CASSSGGGYGYTF. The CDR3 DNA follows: TGTGCCAGCAGCTCCGGGGGAGGATATGGCTACACCTTC. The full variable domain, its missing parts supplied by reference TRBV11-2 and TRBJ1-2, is EAGVAQSPRYKIIEKRQSVAFWCNPISGHATLYWYQQILGQGPKLLIQFQNNGVVDDSQLPKDRFSAERLKGVDSTLKIQPAKLEDSAVYLCASSSGGGYGYTFGSGTRLTVV.

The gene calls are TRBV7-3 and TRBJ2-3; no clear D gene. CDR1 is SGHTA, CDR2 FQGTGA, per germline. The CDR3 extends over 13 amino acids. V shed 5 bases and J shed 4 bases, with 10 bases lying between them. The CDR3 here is CASSPEVSDTQYF. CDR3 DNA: TGTGCCAGCAGCCCAGAGGTTTCAGATACGCAGTATTTT.

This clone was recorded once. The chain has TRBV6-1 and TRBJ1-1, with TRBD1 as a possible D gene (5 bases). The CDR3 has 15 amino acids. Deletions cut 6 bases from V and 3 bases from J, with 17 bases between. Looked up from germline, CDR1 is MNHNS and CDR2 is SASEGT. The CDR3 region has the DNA TGTGCCAGCAGATTTGAGACAGCGTCCTACACTGAAGCTTTCTTT. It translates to CASRFETASYTEAFF.

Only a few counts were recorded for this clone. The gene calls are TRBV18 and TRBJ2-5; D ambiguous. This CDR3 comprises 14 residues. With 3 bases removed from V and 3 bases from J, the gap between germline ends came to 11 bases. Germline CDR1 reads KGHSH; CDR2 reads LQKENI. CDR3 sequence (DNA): TGTGCCAGCTCACCCCCAAATACGGAAGAGACCCAGTACTTC. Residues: CASSPPNTEETQYF.

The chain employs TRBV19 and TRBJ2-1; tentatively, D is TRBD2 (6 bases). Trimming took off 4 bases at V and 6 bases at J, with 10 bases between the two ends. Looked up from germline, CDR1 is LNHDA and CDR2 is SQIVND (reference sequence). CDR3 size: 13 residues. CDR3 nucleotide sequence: TGTGCCAGTAGTACGGGGGTAGGCAATGAGCAGTTCTTC. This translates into CASSTGVGNEQFF.

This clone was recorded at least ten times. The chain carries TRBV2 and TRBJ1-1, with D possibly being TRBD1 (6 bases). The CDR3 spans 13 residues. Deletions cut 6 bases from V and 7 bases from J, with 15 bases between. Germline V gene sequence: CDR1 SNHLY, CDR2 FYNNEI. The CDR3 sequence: CASSADSLLEAFF. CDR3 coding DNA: TGTGCCAGCAGCGCGGACAGCCTCCTTGAAGCTTTCTTT.

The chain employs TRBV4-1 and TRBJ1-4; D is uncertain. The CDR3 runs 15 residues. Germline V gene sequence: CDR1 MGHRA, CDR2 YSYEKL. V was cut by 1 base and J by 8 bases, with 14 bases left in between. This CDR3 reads CASSQVLGLNEKLFF. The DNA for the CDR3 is TGCGCCAGCAGCCAAGTGTTAGGACTGAACGAAAAACTGTTTTTT.